The present T cell receptor beta chain was sequenced within a study of tumor and adjacent non-tumor tissue in lung cancer. A modified ARM-PCR protocol with three rounds of nested PCR amplified TCRbeta. MiXCR was run by TCRdb on the multiplex PCR reads, yielding one entry per CDR3 protein. The sample includes 40,000 to 45,000 distinct CDR3 sequences, approximately 60% seen only once; the top ten take around a fifth. The template was RNA from unsorted bulk tissue. The normal lung tissue was taken more than 3 cm from the tumor edge. A remark on this clonotype: The antigen is undetermined.

Findings and caveats of the study: Tumor tissue had significantly higher TCR diversity than normal lung.

V dropped 5 bases and J dropped 8 bases, with 18 bases sitting between them. The CDR3 is 14 residues long. Material: distant non-tumor lung tissue. The receptor was derived from a woman between 40 and 55 years old with non-small cell lung cancer. The chain uses TRBV12-3 or TRBV12-4 and TRBJ1-2; D perhaps matches TRBD1 (6 bases). The CDR3 nucleotides read TGTGCCAGCAGTGGGCCTGGTAGGGGGAGAGGCTACACCTTC. Encoded protein: CASSGPGRGRGYTF.